This T cell receptor beta chain originates from a study of response to subunit inactivated influenza vaccine. TCRdb reprocessed the RT-PCR reads via MiXCR and lists one record per CDR3 protein. The sample lists about 180,000 distinct CDR3 sequences; about 9% were seen once. The study's findings and limits: It was the authors' suggestion that each seasonal influenza vaccination recruits few new T cells.

CDR3 length: 15 residues. V gave up 6 bases and J gave up 5 bases; unmatched junction bases: 6. Germline-derived CDR1 and CDR2 are MNHNS and SASEGT. This clonotype was seen more than once but under ten times. What it recognizes is unknown. The chain has TRBV6-1 and TRBJ2-5; TRBD2 agrees at 13 bases. Sequences were derived from non-naive T cells sorted from PBMCs, sampled on the day of vaccination. The TCR sequence derives from a man aged 50 to 60 who received an inactivated influenza vaccine. CDR3 nucleotide sequence: TGTGCCAGCAGCCGAGGACTAGCGGGGGTGGAGACCCAGTACTTC. It translates to CASSRGLAGVETQYF.